Below are 21 T cell receptor beta chains sequenced from a single sample in a study of CD4 T cells in relation to SARS-CoV-2 and coronaviruses. The unexposed donors gave CD4+ T cells in about 2011-2019, prior to COVID-19. Sequencing used immunoSEQ multiplex PCR; TCRdb keeps in-frame clones, though not all of them. The sample lists some 65,000 clones, around 87% occurring once. Sequences were obtained from memory CD4+ T cells from PBMCs. The source of these receptors is a human donor in good health.

The V and J genes are TRBV27 and TRBJ2-6; D remains ambiguous. The germline CDR1 and CDR2 sequences are MNHEY and SMNVEV (reference sequence). The V end lost 5 bases, the J end lost 1 base, and 24 bases lay between the germline ends. The CDR3 extends over 20 amino acids. The CDR3 here is CASSRLSLQPRGSGANVLTF. CDR3 nucleotide sequence: TGTGCCAGCAGTCGCCTCAGCCTACAACCTAGAGGTTCTGGGGCCAACGTCCTGACTTTC.

There are a few counts of this clone. CDR3 coding DNA: TGTGCCATCCGGACAGGGACTGATGATCAGCCCCAGCATTTT. This translates into CAIRTGTDDQPQHF. The V and J genes are TRBV10-3 and TRBJ1-5, with 8 bases matching TRBD1. CDR1 ENHRY and CDR2 SYGVKD come from the germline V gene. Unmatched junction bases numbered 8, after V lost 8 bases and J lost 5 bases. There are 14 residues in the CDR3.

This rearrangement joins TRBV5-5 to TRBJ1-2; D is ambiguous. Trimming took off 0 bases at V and 7 bases at J, with 10 bases between the two ends. The CDR3 runs 13 residues. Germline values: CDR1 SGHKS, CDR2 YYEKEE (reference sequence). The CDR3 region has the DNA TGTGCCAGCAGCTTGGACCCAGTTTCTGGCTACACCTTC. Translation gives CASSLDPVSGYTF. Variable domain in full (rest from reference TRBV5-5 and TRBJ1-2): DAGVTQSPTHLIKTRGQQVTLRCSPISGHKSVSWYQQVLGQGPQFIFQYYEKEERGRGNFPDRFSARQFPNYSSELNVNALLLGDSALYLCASSLDPVSGYTFGSGTRLTVV.

V gene TRBV27 combines with J gene TRBJ1-6; D remains unclear. Trimming removed 3 bases at V and 7 bases at J, with 4 bases between. This CDR3 contains 12 residues. Germline V lookup: CDR1 MNHEY, CDR2 SMNVEV (reference sequence). Written as DNA, the CDR3 is TGTGCCAGCAGTTTCCCAAATTCACCCCTCCACTTT. Translated: CASSFPNSPLHF.

V usage is TRBV14 and J usage is TRBJ2-3; the match to TRBD2 covers 7 bases. The ends lost 0 bases at V and 2 bases at J; junction bases unmatched: 2. The CDR3 sequence is 15 residues long. In germline, CDR1 is SGHDN, CDR2 FVKESK. The CDR3 DNA reads as TGTGCCAGCAGCCAAGAAGCGGGATACACAGATACGCAGTATTTT. This translates into CASSQEAGYTDTQYF.

J is TRBJ1-1 and V is TRBV28; 7 bases are shared with TRBD1. CDR1 MDHEN and CDR2 SYDVKM come from the germline V gene. The CDR3 has 16 residues. Unmatched junction bases numbered 11, after V lost 6 bases and J lost 1 base. For the CDR3, the DNA is TGTGCCAGCAGGTCCCTAGGGGGCCGCGGGAACACTGAAGCTTTCTTT. It specifies CASRSLGGRGNTEAFF.

V and J are TRBV6-2 or TRBV6-3 and TRBJ1-4, with a weak D call TRBD1 (5 bases). V was trimmed by 6 bases and J by 3 bases, leaving 14 bases between them. In germline, CDR1 is MNHEY, CDR2 SVGEGT. This CDR3 comprises 15 residues. The CDR3, as DNA: TGTGCCAGCAGCGATAGGGGCTCCTCTAATGAAAAACTGTTTTTT. Protein sequence: CASSDRGSSNEKLFF.

The chain employs TRBV7-3 and TRBJ2-2, with D perhaps assigned TRBD1 or TRBD2 (6 bases each). The germline V gene encodes CDR1 SGHTA and CDR2 FQGTGA. V shed 4 bases and J shed 2 bases, with 23 bases lying between them. The CDR3 covers 19 residues. The CDR3 nucleotides read TGTGCCAGCAGCTCCAGCCCCCTTAGGAGGGGGGCAAACACCGGGGAGCTGTTTTTT. It translates to CASSSSPLRRGANTGELFF.

This clone was seen a handful of times. V gene TRBV5-1 combines with J gene TRBJ1-1; D unclear. The V gene lost 3 bases and the J gene lost 1 base, with 19 bases spanning the gap. This CDR3 region has 17 residues. Germline-derived CDR1 and CDR2 are SGHRS and YFSETQ. This CDR3 is CASSSEKKGYGNTEAFF. In DNA form, the CDR3 reads TGCGCCAGCAGCTCAGAGAAAAAGGGTTATGGGAACACTGAAGCTTTCTTT.

The V gene is TRBV29-1, the J gene TRBJ2-5, with D maybe TRBD1 (6 bases). Germline V lookup: CDR1 SQVTM, CDR2 ANQGSEA. This CDR3 has 14 residues. Trimming left V 6 bases short and J 0 bases short, with 14 bases between. The CDR3 region is CSVLHRVDQETQYF. CDR3 nucleotides: TGCAGCGTATTACACAGGGTTGACCAAGAGACCCAGTACTTC.

This chain joins TRBV11-3 and TRBJ2-3; possibly TRBD1 or TRBD2 for D (5 bases each). This CDR3 has 13 residues. CDR1 is SGHNT, CDR2 YENEEA, per germline. V lost 5 bases to trimming and J lost 0 bases, with 6 bases between them. CDR3 nucleotides: TGTGCCAGCAGCCGGGACAGCACAGATACGCAGTATTTT. Its translation: CASSRDSTDTQYF.

The chain couples TRBV2 to TRBJ2-1; weak D call: TRBD1 (6 bases). Germline lookup yields CDR1 SNHLY and CDR2 FYNNEI. The CDR3 length is 17 residues. V was pared by 5 bases and J by 0 bases, with 17 bases between. Written as DNA, the CDR3 is TGTGCCAGCAGTTCCCAAGGCAGGGGTTACTCCTACAATGAGCAGTTCTTC. This encodes CASSSQGRGYSYNEQFF.

This chain uses TRBV30 with TRBJ2-1; D ambiguous. Trimming removed 1 base from V and 8 bases from J, with 12 bases in between. Germline V CDR1 and CDR2: GTSNPN, SVGIG (reference sequence). This CDR3 has 13 amino acids. The CDR3 loop reads CAWSGLGIHEQFF. The CDR3 DNA reads TGTGCCTGGAGTGGTCTAGGGATCCATGAGCAGTTCTTC.

The chain employs TRBV5-1 and TRBJ1-2, with D possibly matching TRBD1 (5 bases). With 6 bases removed from V and 0 bases from J, the gap between germline ends came to 15 bases. Germline V CDR1 and CDR2: SGHRS, YFSETQ. The CDR3 has 15 amino acids. The CDR3 region has the DNA TGCGCCAGCACCTCCTCCGTCAGGGCTAACTATGGCTACACCTTC. It specifies CASTSSVRANYGYTF.

This chain links TRBV28 with TRBJ1-6; a possible D gene is TRBD1 (5 bases). V was clipped by 5 bases and J by 9 bases, with 23 bases between them. Germline loops: CDR1 MDHEN, CDR2 SYDVKM. The CDR3 length is 17 residues. The CDR3 DNA reads TGTGCCAGCAGTCCTTACGTCTCACAGGATTCGAGTTCACCCCTCCACTTT. Protein: CASSPYVSQDSSSPLHF.

The CDR3 sequence is CASSPSGRPPDTQYF. CDR3 DNA sequence: TGTGCCAGCAGCCCTAGCGGGAGGCCCCCAGATACGCAGTATTTT. The V gene is TRBV3-1 (or the pseudogene TRBV3-2), the J gene TRBJ2-3; the match to TRBD2 covers 11 bases. There are 15 residues in the CDR3. The germline gives CDR1 LGHDT, CDR2 YNNKEL (reference sequence). Trimming cost V 4 bases and J 4 bases; bases outside gene matches: 4.

This chain links TRBV19 with TRBJ2-7; 12 bases match TRBD1. The V and J ends lost 7 bases and 7 bases, in that order; junction bases with no gene match: 8. Germline V gene lookup returns CDR1 LNHDA and CDR2 SQIVND (reference sequence). This CDR3 contains 14 residues. The CDR3 here is CASNMGQGAQEQYF. CDR3 sequence (DNA): TGTGCCAGTAATATGGGACAGGGGGCGCAAGAGCAGTACTTC. Full variable domain (remainder filled in from reference TRBV19 and TRBJ2-7): DGGITQSPKYLFRKEGQNVTLSCEQNLNHDAMYWYRQDPGQGLRLIYYSQIVNDFQKGDIAEGYSVSREKKESFPLTVTSAQKNPTAFYLCASNMGQGAQEQYFGPGTRLTVT.

This chain connects TRBV10-3 to TRBJ1-3; weak D call: TRBD1 (6 bases). The CDR3 has 14 residues. V dropped 6 bases and J dropped 4 bases, with 13 bases sitting between them. Germline CDR1 ENHRY, CDR2 SYGVKD. The CDR3 DNA reads as TGTGCCATCAGCCCCCAGGGGCCAGGAAACACCATATATTTT. The encoded protein is CAISPQGPGNTIYF.

V is TRBV7-3 and J is TRBJ2-3, with D possibly called TRBD1 or TRBD2 (5 bases each). V gave up 1 base and J gave up 6 bases, with 8 bases separating them. The CDR3 is 13 amino acids. Germline CDR1 SGHTA, CDR2 FQGTGA. This CDR3 reads CASSLIREDTQYF. DNA for the CDR3: TGTGCCAGCAGCTTAATCAGGGAGGATACGCAGTATTTT.

The CDR3 DNA is TGTGCCAGCACTTCCGCGGGGCACACCGGGGAGCTGTTTTTT. Translating gives CASTSAGHTGELFF. The rearrangement links TRBV3-1 (or the pseudogene TRBV3-2) to TRBJ2-2; D may be TRBD2 (6 bases). Germline-derived CDR1 and CDR2 are LGHDT and YNNKEL (reference sequence). The CDR3 length is 14 residues. V lost 7 bases, J lost 3 bases, and 12 bases lay in between.

The rearrangement links TRBV6-5 to TRBJ1-1; D is unclear. Germline-derived CDR1 and CDR2 are MNHEY and SVGAGI. The CDR3 runs to 14 residues. The ends were cut back, 0 bases at V and 3 bases at J, with 8 bases in the middle. In nucleotides, the CDR3 is TGTGCCAGCAGTTACTCGATGGGGTACACTGAAGCTTTCTTT. Translation gives CASSYSMGYTEAFF.